These 23 T cell receptor beta chains share one sample of origin, sequenced in a study of CD8+ T cells in alopecia areata. Reverse transcription of extracted RNA yielded cDNA, which provided the sequencing template. Sequencing used immunoSEQ multiplex PCR; TCRdb keeps in-frame clones, though not all of them. The data show hundreds of thousands of clones, less than 80% seen once. The sequences come from CD4+ T cells sorted from blood, collected at week 0. The origin of the receptors is a human donor with alopecia areata.

This clone was picked up a small number of times. The V and J genes are TRBV9 and TRBJ1-6; D is unresolved. The CDR3 loop spans 15 amino acids. V was trimmed by 1 base and J by 0 bases, leaving 5 bases between them. Germline-derived CDR1 and CDR2 are SGDLS and YYNGEE. CDR3 coding DNA: TGTGCCAGCAGCGTATGGAGCTCCTATAATTCACCCCTCCACTTT. Translation: CASSVWSSYNSPLHF.

The CDR3 region is CAWSLSENTEAFF. CDR3 nucleotides: TGTGCCTGGAGCCTTTCAGAGAACACTGAAGCTTTCTTT. This chain uses TRBV30 with TRBJ1-1; the D is unclear. The CDR3 spans 13 residues. V shed 3 bases and J shed 1 base, with 9 bases lying between them. CDR1 and CDR2 (germline): GTSNPN, SVGIG (reference sequence).

This clone has a handful of counts. The V call is TRBV12-5, the J call TRBJ2-6; D is unclear. The CDR3 has 14 residues. Trimming removed 5 bases from V and 2 bases from J, with 7 bases in between. Germline CDR1 LGHNT, CDR2 FRNRAP. CDR3 nucleotides: TGTGCTAGTGGTCCCCGTCCTGGGGCCAACGTCCTGACTTTC. Amino acids: CASGPRPGANVLTF.

There are a few counts of this clone. The J gene is TRBJ2-3, the V gene TRBV29-1; D gene uncertain. Germline-derived CDR1 and CDR2 are SQVTM and ANQGSEA. The CDR3 has 14 amino acids. Trimming took 5 bases from V and 6 from J, leaving 18 bases between them. CDR3 in amino acids: CSVISVAHGDTQYF. For the CDR3, the DNA is TGCAGCGTTATCAGTGTTGCCCATGGGGATACGCAGTATTTT.

This clone was counted between two and nine times. V usage is TRBV4-2 and J usage is TRBJ1-2, with a weak D call TRBD1 (6 bases). This CDR3 is built from 16 residues. Between the trimmed V and J ends, which lost 1 base and 5 bases, there was a span of 17 bases. Per the germline V gene, CDR1 is LGHNA and CDR2 is YNFKEQ. The CDR3 here is CASSQARNRESYGYTF. DNA of the CDR3: TGTGCCAGCAGCCAAGCTAGGAACAGGGAGTCGTATGGCTACACCTTC.

This sequence joins TRBV6-5 and TRBJ1-5; perhaps TRBD1 as D (6 bases). The CDR3 is 15 residues long. The germline V and J ends were trimmed by 6 bases and 2 bases, with 14 bases remaining between them. The germline V gene has CDR1 MNHEY and CDR2 SVGAGI. The CDR3 sequence: CASRPLGGRNQPQHF. The CDR3 DNA reads TGTGCCAGCAGACCCCTAGGGGGACGCAATCAGCCCCAGCATTTT.

The CDR3, as DNA: TGCGCCAGCAGCCAGGGACCTGGCCCAGATACGCAGTATTTT. It specifies CASSQGPGPDTQYF. The chain combines TRBV5-1 with TRBJ2-3; either TRBD1 or TRBD2 may supply D (5 bases each). This CDR3 is built from 14 residues. The germline CDR1 and CDR2 sequences are SGHRS and YFSETQ. Trimming stripped 4 bases from V and 4 bases from J, with 13 bases between. Supplemented by reference TRBV5-1 and TRBJ2-3, the full variable domain reads KAGVTQTPRYLIKTRGQQVTLSCSPISGHRSVSWYQQTPGQGLQFLFEYFSETQRNKGNFPGRFSGRQFSNSRSEMNVSTLELGDSALYLCASSQGPGPDTQYFGPGTRLTVL.

The genes are TRBV2 and TRBJ1-2; possibly TRBD1 for D (6 bases). CDR3 size: 13 residues. Germline V gives CDR1 SNHLY, CDR2 FYNNEI. Trimming took 11 bases from V and 7 from J, leaving 20 bases between them. As DNA, the CDR3 is TGTGCCGGTCAAAGGACAGTCGCGAGTGGCTACACCTTC. Amino acids: CAGQRTVASGYTF.

The chain is built from TRBV5-1 and TRBJ1-2; unclear D gene. The CDR3 is 14 amino acids. CDR1 SGHRS and CDR2 YFSETQ come from the germline V gene. The V end lost 0 bases, the J end lost 0 bases, and 6 bases lay between the germline ends. CDR3 region: CASSLGHANYGYTF. CDR3 sequence (DNA): TGCGCCAGCAGCTTGGGACATGCTAACTATGGCTACACCTTC. Full variable domain (outside the CDR3, taken from reference TRBV5-1 and TRBJ1-2): KAGVTQTPRYLIKTRGQQVTLSCSPISGHRSVSWYQQTPGQGLQFLFEYFSETQRNKGNFPGRFSGRQFSNSRSEMNVSTLELGDSALYLCASSLGHANYGYTFGSGTRLTVV.

DNA for the CDR3: TGCAGCGTAGGGACCAACAGGGGTCCGATCTACGAGCAGTACTTC. Amino acid sequence: CSVGTNRGPIYEQYF. The V and J genes are TRBV29-1 and TRBJ2-7; TRBD1 matches at 7 bases. The CDR3 runs to 15 residues. Germline CDR1 and CDR2: SQVTM and ANQGSEA. Trimming took 6 bases from V and 3 from J; bases not matched to a gene: 14.

The chain joins TRBV29-1 to TRBJ2-7; a weak D match, TRBD2 (6 bases). Trimming removed 7 bases at V and 0 bases at J, with 13 bases between. Per the germline V gene, CDR1 is SQVTM and CDR2 is ANQGSEA. The CDR3 extends over 13 amino acids. CDR3 residues: CSANRGSSYEQYF. In DNA form, the CDR3 reads TGCAGCGCTAATCGGGGGAGCTCCTACGAGCAGTACTTC.

The chain carries TRBV30 and TRBJ2-5, with D possibly being TRBD1 (6 bases). V lost 5 bases and J lost 1, with 11 bases in between. Germline CDR1 GTSNPN, CDR2 SVGIG (reference sequence). The CDR3 has 13 amino acids. The CDR3 here is CAWSTGLQETQYF. The CDR3 DNA reads as TGTGCCTGGTCCACAGGGCTCCAAGAGACCCAGTACTTC.

The rearrangement links TRBV4-1 to TRBJ2-3; D remains ambiguous. V was clipped by 1 base and J by 5 bases, with 4 bases between them. The CDR3 contains 12 residues. Germline CDR1 reads MGHRA; CDR2 reads YSYEKL. CDR3 sequence: CASSQGIDTQYF. CDR3 nucleotides: TGCGCCAGCAGCCAAGGAATAGATACGCAGTATTTT.

The gene calls are TRBV27 and TRBJ2-3, with D perhaps TRBD1 (5 bases). The V gene lost 4 bases and the J gene lost 6 bases, with 14 bases spanning the gap. The CDR3 totals 14 residues. Germline CDR1 MNHEY, CDR2 SMNVEV (reference sequence). The chain's CDR3 is CASSSPTGEDTQYF. The CDR3 DNA sequence: TGTGCCAGCAGTTCCCCAACAGGCGAGGATACGCAGTATTTT.

The rearrangement joins TRBV30 to TRBJ2-7; 9 bases agree with TRBD2. With 6 bases clipped from V and 0 bases from J, the junction kept 9 bases outside the gene matches. Germline V gene lookup returns CDR1 GTSNPN and CDR2 SVGIG (reference sequence). The CDR3 has 15 residues. CDR3 DNA: TGTGCCTGCGAGATGGGACTAGCCGACTCCTACGAGCAGTACTTC. Translating gives CACEMGLADSYEQYF.

The rearrangement joins TRBV30 to TRBJ2-3; TRBD1 might be the D (6 bases). Trimming shortened V by 1 base and J by 7 bases, and 12 bases separated the two germline ends. The CDR3 runs 13 residues. Germline CDR1 GTSNPN, CDR2 SVGIG (reference sequence). Here the CDR3 DNA reads TGTGCCTGGAGTGGGGGACAACGTAATACGCAGTATTTT. It translates to CAWSGGQRNTQYF.

J is TRBJ1-2 and V is TRBV15; TRBD1 aligns across 8 bases. Germline V CDR1 and CDR2: LNHNV, YYDKDF (reference sequence). Trimming took 8 bases from V and 4 from J; bases not matched to a gene: 3. This CDR3 contains 12 residues. CDR3 nucleotides: TGTGCCACCGCCGACAGGGGCTATGGCTACACCTTC. Its protein product is CATADRGYGYTF.

The rearrangement joins TRBV4-3 to TRBJ2-5; possibly TRBD2 for D (7 bases). V lost 4 bases to trimming and J lost 9 bases, with 18 bases between them. Germline assignment: CDR1 LGHNA and CDR2 YSLEER. This CDR3 has 14 amino acids. The chain's CDR3 is CASSPGGPSAAQYF. Here the CDR3 DNA reads TGCGCCAGCAGCCCCGGGGGGCCAAGCGCGGCCCAGTACTTC.

This clone has more than one count but fewer than ten. The CDR3 loop is CATSAGRGLSGYTF. The DNA of the CDR3 is TGTGCCACCAGCGCCGGGCGGGGTCTCTCTGGCTACACCTTC. V gene TRBV15 combines with J gene TRBJ1-2; no clear D gene. Germline CDR1 reads LNHNV; CDR2 reads YYDKDF (reference sequence). V was shortened by 5 bases and J by 7 bases, with 17 bases between the two germline ends. This CDR3 is built from 14 residues.

CDR3 DNA: TGCAGCGTCGGCGGGGTCGCTCAGACTAATGAAAAACTGTTTTTT. The encoded protein is CSVGGVAQTNEKLFF. The chain has TRBV29-1 and TRBJ1-4; D ambiguous. This CDR3 region has 15 residues. V lost 6 bases and J 2 bases, leaving 16 bases between the germline ends. The germline V gene encodes CDR1 SQVTM and CDR2 ANQGSEA.

The chain joins TRBV29-1 to TRBJ2-3; perhaps TRBD2 as D (6 bases). The CDR3 covers 15 residues. Trimming cost V 3 bases and J 3 bases, with 16 bases left between them. Germline values: CDR1 SQVTM, CDR2 ANQGSEA. The CDR3 is CSVEPSGGVTDTQYF. In nucleotides, the CDR3 is TGCAGCGTTGAGCCTTCCGGCGGGGTAACAGATACGCAGTATTTT.

This clone has a single count. This chain uses TRBV19 with TRBJ1-6; D gene uncertain. Germline-derived CDR1 and CDR2 are LNHDA and SQIVND (reference sequence). With 6 bases removed from V and 10 bases from J, the gap between germline ends came to 16 bases. The CDR3 runs to 14 residues. The CDR3 coding sequence is TGTGCCAGTAGCCACGGGCGGGAAGGATCACCCCTCCACTTT. Translated: CASSHGREGSPLHF.

V and J are TRBV5-1 and TRBJ2-1; D is undetermined. The ends were cut back, 4 bases at V and 8 bases at J, with 16 bases in the middle. CDR3 length: 14 amino acids. Germline CDR1 and CDR2: SGHRS and YFSETQ. The CDR3 here is CASSQTGPLDEQFF. For the CDR3, the DNA is TGCGCCAGCAGCCAGACTGGGCCCCTCGATGAGCAGTTCTTC.